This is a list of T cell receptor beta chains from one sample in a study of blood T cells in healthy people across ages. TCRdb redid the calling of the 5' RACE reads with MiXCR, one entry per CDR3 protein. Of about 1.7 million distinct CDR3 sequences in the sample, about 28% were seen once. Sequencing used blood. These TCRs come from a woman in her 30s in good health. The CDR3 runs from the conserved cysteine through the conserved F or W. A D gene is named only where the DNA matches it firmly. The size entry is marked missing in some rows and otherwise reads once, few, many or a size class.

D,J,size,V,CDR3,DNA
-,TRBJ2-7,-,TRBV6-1,CACSDSYEQYF,TGTGCCTGCAGTGACAGTTACGAGCAGTACTTC
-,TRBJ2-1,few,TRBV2,CASSGLLIVQFF,TGTGCCAGCAGTGGGCTCCTAATCGTGCAGTTCTTC
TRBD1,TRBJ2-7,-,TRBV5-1,CASSFDRGYYEQYF,TGCGCCAGCAGCTTCGACAGGGGGTACTACGAGCAGTACTTC
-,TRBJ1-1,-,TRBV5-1,CASSSSGAGYTEAFF,TGCGCCAGCAGCTCGTCAGGGGCAGGCTACACTGAAGCTTTCTTT
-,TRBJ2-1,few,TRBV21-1,CASSKELAGDNEQFF,TGTGCCAGCAGCAAAGAACTAGCGGGGGACAATGAGCAGTTCTTC
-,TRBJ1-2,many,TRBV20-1,CSAVQTANYGYTF,TGCAGTGCTGTACAGACGGCTAACTATGGCTACACCTTC
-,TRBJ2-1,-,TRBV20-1,CSWDSSYNEQFF,TGCAGTTGGGATAGCTCCTACAATGAGCAGTTCTTC
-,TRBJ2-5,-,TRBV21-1,CASRTRLDQGETQYF,TGTGCCAGCAGGACCCGACTAGATCAGGGCGAGACCCAGTACTTC
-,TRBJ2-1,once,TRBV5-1,CASSPYGDGEQFF,TGCGCCAGCAGCCCCTACGGGGACGGTGAGCAGTTCTTC
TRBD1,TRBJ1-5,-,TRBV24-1,CATSAGTGKNQPQHF,TGTGCCACCAGCGCCGGGACAGGGAAAAATCAGCCCCAGCATTTT
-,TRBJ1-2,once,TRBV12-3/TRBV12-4,CASSATGTEGHGYTF,TGTGCCAGCAGCGCGACCGGGACTGAAGGGCATGGCTACACCTTC
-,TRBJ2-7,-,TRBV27,CASSFAEGTYEQYF,TGTGCCAGCAGTTTCGCGGAGGGTACCTACGAGCAGTACTTC
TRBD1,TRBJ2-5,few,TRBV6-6,CASSYLRDRGQETQYF,TGTGCCAGCAGTTACCTCCGGGACAGGGGGCAAGAGACCCAGTACTTC
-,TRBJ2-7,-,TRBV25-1,CVGSESTVSIYEQYF,TGTGTCGGCAGTGAGTCGACAGTCTCCATCTACGAGCAGTACTTC
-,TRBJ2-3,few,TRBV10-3,CAISEGLAPSTQYF,TGTGCCATCAGTGAAGGGCTAGCCCCCAGTACGCAGTATTTT
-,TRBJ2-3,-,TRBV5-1,CASSWGTDFTDTQYF,TGCGCCAGCAGCTGGGGGACGGACTTCACAGATACGCAGTATTTT
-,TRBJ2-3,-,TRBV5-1,CASSFVQDTQYF,TGCGCCAGCAGCTTCGTACAAGATACGCAGTATTTT
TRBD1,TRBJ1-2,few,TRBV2,CASSKDRLTNYGCTF,TGTGCCAGCAGTAAGGACAGGCTTACTAACTATGGCTGCACCTTC
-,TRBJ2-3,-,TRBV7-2,CASSAGTVRATDTQYF,TGTGCCAGCAGCGCCGGTACTGTTCGGGCCACAGATACGCAGTATTTT
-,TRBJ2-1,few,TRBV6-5,CASSYSMTGEQFF,TGTGCCAGCAGTTACTCGATGACGGGTGAGCAGTTCTTC
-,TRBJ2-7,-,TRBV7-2,CASSLWAGTVYEQYF,TGTGCCAGCAGCTTATGGGCAGGGACCGTTTACGAGCAGTACTTC
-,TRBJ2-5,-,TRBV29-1,CSVEGLVPETQYF,TGCAGCGTTGAAGGACTAGTTCCAGAGACCCAGTACTTC
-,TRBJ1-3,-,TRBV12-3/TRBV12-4,CASSFRGEDTIYF,TGTGCCAGCAGTTTCCGGGGAGAAGACACCATATATTTT
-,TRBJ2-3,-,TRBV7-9,CAGGPRVTDTQYF,TGTGCCGGGGGTCCCCGGGTCACAGATACGCAGTATTTT
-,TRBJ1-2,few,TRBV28,CASSLAVNPYYGYTF,TGTGCCAGCAGTTTAGCGGTGAATCCATACTATGGCTACACCTTC
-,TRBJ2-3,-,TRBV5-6,CASSRMSTSWLSTDTQYF,TGTGCCAGCAGCCGCATGTCGACTAGTTGGCTCAGCACAGATACGCAGTATTTT
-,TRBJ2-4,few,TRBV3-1,CASSPPYAAKSIQYF,TGTGCCAGCAGCCCTCCATACGCGGCCAAAAGCATTCAGTACTTC